Presented here are 9 T cell receptor beta chains from one specimen sequenced in a study of shared clonotypes between healthy human individuals. The data were produced by immunoSEQ multiplex PCR, yet TCRdb's version contains in-frame clones alone and is incomplete. Seen here are over 850,000 clones, 75% to 85% observed once, and the top ten hold approximately 0.52%. The sequencing sample was made of memory CD4+ T cells from PBMCs. Subset specified: CD45RA-negative fraction. The receptors derive from a young man in good health. Some clones in this sample may be carry-over from other donors' samples.

The chain employs TRBV6-6 and TRBJ2-7, with D tentatively TRBD2 (5 bases). Trimming pared 0 bases from V and 3 bases from J, leaving 12 bases between. CDR3 length: 15 amino acids. Germline lookup yields CDR1 MNHNY and CDR2 SVGAGI (reference sequence). CDR3 bases: TGTGCCAGCAGTTACTCTCTCGCGGGCCTCTACGAGCAGTACTTC. Its translation: CASSYSLAGLYEQYF.

In the case of this clone: This specimen includes other DNA sequences encoding the same CDR3. The V gene is TRBV11-3, the J gene TRBJ1-1; no reliable D call. This CDR3 contains 14 residues. V was trimmed by 4 bases and J by 1 base, leaving 10 bases between them. Germline-derived CDR1 and CDR2 are SGHNT and YENEEA. The CDR3 reads CASSSGGSNTEAFF. The CDR3 DNA reads as TGTGCCAGCAGCTCCGGAGGGTCGAACACTGAAGCTTTCTTT.

This rearrangement joins TRBV28 to TRBJ1-5; D remains ambiguous. Trimming removed 3 bases at V and 3 bases at J, with 9 bases between. The CDR3 spans 14 residues. Per the germline V gene, CDR1 is MDHEN and CDR2 is SYDVKM. The CDR3 nucleotides read TGTGCCAGCAGTTTGGGGTCGGCCAATCAGCCCCAGCATTTT. Encoded protein: CASSLGSANQPQHF.

CDR3 amino acids: CASSFSRQGGAFF. In nucleotides, the CDR3 is TGTGCCAGCAGCTTTTCCAGGCAGGGCGGAGCTTTCTTT. The chain carries TRBV11-2 and TRBJ1-1; D perhaps matches TRBD1 (5 bases). The CDR3 has 13 residues. Per germline, CDR1 SGHAT and CDR2 FQNNGV. Trimming took off 3 bases at V and 10 bases at J, with 15 bases between the two ends.

The chain employs TRBV5-6 and TRBJ1-2, with D possibly TRBD1 on 6 matching bases. The V and J ends lost 1 base and 0 bases respectively, with 10 bases between them. Germline loops: CDR1 SGHDT, CDR2 YYEEEE. The CDR3 has 15 amino acids. CDR3 loop: CASSLTGASNYGYTF. CDR3 bases: TGTGCCAGCAGCTTGACGGGGGCCTCTAACTATGGCTACACCTTC.

V usage is TRBV6-5 and J usage is TRBJ1-5; 9 bases line up with TRBD1. The junction had 5 bases not matched to a gene; V was cut back by 2 bases and J by 9 bases. The germline V gene encodes CDR1 MNHEY and CDR2 SVGAGI. The CDR3 has 14 residues. The CDR3 reads CASSYNRGPGPQHF. Here the CDR3 DNA reads TGTGCCAGCAGTTACAACAGGGGGCCGGGGCCCCAGCATTTT.

The genes are TRBV19 and TRBJ1-1; D is ambiguous. CDR3 length: 9 amino acids. Germline CDR1 and CDR2: LNHDA and SQIVND (reference sequence). Trimming removed 9 bases at V and 7 bases at J, with 6 bases between. In DNA, the CDR3 is TGTGCCAGCGACCGTGAAGCTTTCTTT. It codes for CASDREAFF.

The chain employs TRBV5-3 and TRBJ1-2; D ambiguous. TRBV5-3 has ORF status, its function being uncertain. V lost 3 bases and J lost 1, with 10 bases in between. The CDR3 has 14 amino acids. CDR3 nucleotide sequence: TGTGCCAGAAGCTCTCCCCTATTTAACTATGGCTACACCTTC. Its protein is CARSSPLFNYGYTF.

V and J are TRBV11-2 and TRBJ2-3; 9 bases are a match to TRBD2. The CDR3 is made up of 15 amino acids. Trimming at V came to 4 bases and at J to 7 bases, leaving 9 bases not matched to a gene. The germline V gene encodes CDR1 SGHAT and CDR2 FQNNGV. CDR3 sequence (DNA): TGTGCCAGCAGCTCCCCGGGACTAGCTCAGAATACGCAGTATTTT. This codes for CASSSPGLAQNTQYF.